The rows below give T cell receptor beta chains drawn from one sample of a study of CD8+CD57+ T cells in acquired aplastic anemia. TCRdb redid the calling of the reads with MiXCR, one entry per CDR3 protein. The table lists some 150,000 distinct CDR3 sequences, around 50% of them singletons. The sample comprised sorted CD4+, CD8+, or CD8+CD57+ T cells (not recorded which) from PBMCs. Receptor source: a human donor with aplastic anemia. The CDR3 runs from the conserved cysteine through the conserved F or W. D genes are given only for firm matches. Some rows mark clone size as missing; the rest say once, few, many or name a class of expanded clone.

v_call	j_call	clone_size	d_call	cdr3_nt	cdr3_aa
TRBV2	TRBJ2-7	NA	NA	TGTGCCAGCAGATTTTTGGGGGCCCACGAGCAGTACTTC	CASRFLGAHEQYF
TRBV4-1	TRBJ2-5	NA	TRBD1	TGCGCCAGCAGCCAACATGGGACAGCCGAGACCCAGTACTTC	CASSQHGTAETQYF
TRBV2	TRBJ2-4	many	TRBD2	TGTGCCAGCAGTGAAAGGGTAGCGGGGCAGAAAAACATTCAGTACTTC	CASSERVAGQKNIQYF
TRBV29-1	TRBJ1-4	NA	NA	TGCAGCGTTCGACCGGACCCTGGAGAAAAACTGTTTTTT	CSVRPDPGEKLFF
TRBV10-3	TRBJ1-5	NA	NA	TGTGCAAACGCGGAGAGTAGCAATCAGCCCCAGCATTTT	CANAESSNQPQHF
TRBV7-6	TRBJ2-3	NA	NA	TGTGCCAGCAGCCGAGATTATACGCAGTATTTT	CASSRDYTQYF
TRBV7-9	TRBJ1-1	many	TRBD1	TGTGCCAGCAGGCCGTTTTCAGGGGGCCGGGACACTGAAGCTTTCTTT	CASRPFSGGRDTEAFF
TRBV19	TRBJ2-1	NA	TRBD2	TGTGCCAGTAGTATGGGACTAGCAGGGGGTGAGCAGTTCTTC	CASSMGLAGGEQFF
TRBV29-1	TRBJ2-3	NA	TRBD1	TGCAGCGACGCGGGCACCCCGGGACAGAGCACAGATACGCAGTATTTT	CSDAGTPGQSTDTQYF
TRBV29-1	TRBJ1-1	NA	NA	TGCAGCGTTCGGCTTGGGACCACTGAAGCTTTCTTT	CSVRLGTTEAFF
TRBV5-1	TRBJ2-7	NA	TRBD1	TGCGCCAGCAGCTTGTTCGGACAGGGGCGGATTGAGCAGTACTTC	CASSLFGQGRIEQYF
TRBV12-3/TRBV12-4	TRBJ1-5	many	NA	TGTGCCAGCAGTCTGAGGACGGTTCAGCCCCAGCATTTT	CASSLRTVQPQHF
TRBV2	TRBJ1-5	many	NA	TGTGCCAGCAGTGAAGGGCAGATAGGCAATCAGCCCCAGCATTTT	CASSEGQIGNQPQHF
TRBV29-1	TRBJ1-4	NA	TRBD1	TGCAGCGGCTCGCTGACAGGGTCTAATGAAAAACTGTTTTTT	CSGSLTGSNEKLFF
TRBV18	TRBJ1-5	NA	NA	TGTGCCAGCTCACCACCCCCCCGCTGGGGTGAACGCAATCAGCCCCAGCATTTT	CASSPPPRWGERNQPQHF
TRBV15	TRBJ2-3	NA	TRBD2	TGTGCCACCAGCAGAGATGAGTGGGGGGGGACAGATACGCAGTATTTT	CATSRDEWGGTDTQYF
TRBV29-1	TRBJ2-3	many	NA	TGCAGCGTTGGTGGCACGCTCACAGATACGCAGTATTTT	CSVGGTLTDTQYF
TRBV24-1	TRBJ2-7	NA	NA	TGTGCCACCAGTGATCGGGCCGGGACATATTCCTACGAGCAGTACTTC	CATSDRAGTYSYEQYF
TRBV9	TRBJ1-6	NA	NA	TGTGCCAGCGGCGTAGTAGGAAATTCACCCCTCCACTTT	CASGVVGNSPLHF
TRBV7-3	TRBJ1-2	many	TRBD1	TGTGCCAGCAGTTTTCCAAAGACAGGGAAAGACTATGGCTACACCTTC	CASSFPKTGKDYGYTF
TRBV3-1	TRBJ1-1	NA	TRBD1	TGTGCCAGCACCCGGACAGGGAGGACAGACACTGAAGCTTTCTTT	CASTRTGRTDTEAFF
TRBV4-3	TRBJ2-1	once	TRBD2	TGCGCCAGCAGTTACTCGACTAGCGGGAGGGGGAATGAGCAGTTCTTC	CASSYSTSGRGNEQFF
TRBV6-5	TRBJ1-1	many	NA	TGTGCCAGCAGTTACTCACGCCGCCAGAACACTGAAGCTTTCTTT	CASSYSRRQNTEAFF
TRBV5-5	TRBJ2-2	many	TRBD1	TGTGCCAGCAGCTTGGGGGTCCAGGGGGCCGGGGAGCTGTTTTTT	CASSLGVQGAGELFF
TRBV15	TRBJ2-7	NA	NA	TGTGCCACCAGCATTAATGTAGCAGCCCACGAGCAGTACTTC	CATSINVAAHEQYF
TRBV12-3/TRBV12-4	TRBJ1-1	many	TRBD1	TGTGCCAGCAGTGGACAGGGGGGCACTGAAGCTTTCTTT	CASSGQGGTEAFF
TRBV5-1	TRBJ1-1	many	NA	TGCGCCAGCAGCGCCCGGGGCAGTCAGAACACTGAAGCTTTCTTT	CASSARGSQNTEAFF
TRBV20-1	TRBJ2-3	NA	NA	TGCAGTGCTAGAGTTAGCGGCAGCACAGATACGCAGTATTTT	CSARVSGSTDTQYF
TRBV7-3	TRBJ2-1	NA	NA	TGTGCCAGCAGCTCAATGACTAGTCTGACTACCAATGAGCAGTTCTTC	CASSSMTSLTTNEQFF
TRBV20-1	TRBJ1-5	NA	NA	TGCAGTGCTAGAGCCGCGAGGGGCTCAGGCAATCAGCCCCAGCATTTT	CSARAARGSGNQPQHF
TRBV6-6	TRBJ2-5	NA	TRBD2	TGTGCCAGCAGTTACGGGGTAGCGGGGAAAGTAGGTGAGACCCAGTACTTC	CASSYGVAGKVGETQYF
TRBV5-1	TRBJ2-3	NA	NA	TGCGCCAGCAGCTTCGGTTCGCAGGGGGGGGATACGCAGTATTTT	CASSFGSQGGDTQYF
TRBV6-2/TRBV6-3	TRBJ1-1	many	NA	TGTGCCAGCAGCCAGGGCACTGAAGCTTTCTTT	CASSQGTEAFF
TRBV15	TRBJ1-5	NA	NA	TGTGCCACCAGCAGAGAAGAGGGCAATCAGCCCCAGCATTTT	CATSREEGNQPQHF
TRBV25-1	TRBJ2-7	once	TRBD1	TGTGCCAGCAGTGCTACGGGACAGGTCTCCTACGAGCAGTACTTC	CASSATGQVSYEQYF
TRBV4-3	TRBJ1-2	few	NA	TGCGCCAGCAGCCAGGGCCTTGAAAGGGGTAACTATGGCTACACCTTC	CASSQGLERGNYGYTF
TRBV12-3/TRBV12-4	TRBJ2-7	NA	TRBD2	TGTGCCAGCAGTGCCCCGACTAGCGGGAGGCTCGAGCAGTACTTC	CASSAPTSGRLEQYF
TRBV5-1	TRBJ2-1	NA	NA	TGCGCCAGCAGCTTGGTCGGGAGTGCCTACAATGAGCAGTTCTTC	CASSLVGSAYNEQFF